The clone carrying this T cell receptor beta chain appeared once. What it binds is not known. The CDR3 runs to 15 residues. Germline CDR1 reads SGHRS; CDR2 reads YFSETQ. V was trimmed by 2 bases and J by 0 bases, leaving 10 bases between them. cDNA serving as the sequencing template came from extracted, reverse transcribed RNA. Clones were sequenced by immunoSEQ multiplex PCR, and TCRdb holds only the in-frame ones, with some missing. The sample has 150,000 or so clones; 45% to 55% are singletons. Patients with alopecia areata provided lesional scalp punch biopsies as well as peripheral blood. This sample is drawn from a study of CD8+ T cells in alopecia areata. Study observations and caveats: Affected scalp, especially in alopecia totalis/universalis, had a higher clonality than normal scalp did.

The TCR comes from a human donor with alopecia areata. This chain uses TRBV5-1 with TRBJ2-3; D gene uncertain. The material was CD8+ T cells sorted from blood, obtained at week 0. This chain's CDR3 is CASSFRSSSTDTQYF. The CDR3 nucleotides read TGCGCCAGCAGCTTTCGATCCTCTAGCACAGATACGCAGTATTTT.